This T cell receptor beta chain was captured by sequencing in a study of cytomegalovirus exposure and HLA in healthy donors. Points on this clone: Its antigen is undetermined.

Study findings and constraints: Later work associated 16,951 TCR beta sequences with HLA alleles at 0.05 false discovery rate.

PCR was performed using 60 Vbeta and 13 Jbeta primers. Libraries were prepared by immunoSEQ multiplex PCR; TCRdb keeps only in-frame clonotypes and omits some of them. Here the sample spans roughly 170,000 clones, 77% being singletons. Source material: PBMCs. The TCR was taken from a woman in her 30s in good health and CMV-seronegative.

The CDR3 nucleotides are TGTGCCAGCAGCCTCTCCCTAGCGGGGCAGGGCGGGGAGCTGTTTTTT. Its protein product is CASSLSLAGQGGELFF. The V call is TRBV7-3, the J call TRBJ2-2; TRBD2 matches 9 bases. Trimming removed 5 bases from V and 7 bases from J; junction bases left unmatched: 11. The CDR3 is 16 residues long. CDR1 and CDR2 (germline): SGHTA, FQGTGA.